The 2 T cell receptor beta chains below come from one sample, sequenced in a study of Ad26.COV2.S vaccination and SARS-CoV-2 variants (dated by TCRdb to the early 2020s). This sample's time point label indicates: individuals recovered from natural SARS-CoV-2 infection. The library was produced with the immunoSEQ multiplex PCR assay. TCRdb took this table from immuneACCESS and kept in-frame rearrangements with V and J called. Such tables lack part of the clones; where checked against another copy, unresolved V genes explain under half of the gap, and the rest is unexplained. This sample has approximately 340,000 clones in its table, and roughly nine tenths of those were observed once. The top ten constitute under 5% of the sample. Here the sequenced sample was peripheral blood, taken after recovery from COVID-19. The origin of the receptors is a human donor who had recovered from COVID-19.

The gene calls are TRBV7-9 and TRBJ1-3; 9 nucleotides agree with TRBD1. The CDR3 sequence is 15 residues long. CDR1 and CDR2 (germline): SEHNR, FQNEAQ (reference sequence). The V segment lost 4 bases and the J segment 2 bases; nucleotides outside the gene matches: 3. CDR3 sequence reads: CASSWDRDTGNTIYF. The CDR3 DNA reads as TGTGCCAGCAGCTGGGACAGGGATACTGGAAACACCATATATTTT.

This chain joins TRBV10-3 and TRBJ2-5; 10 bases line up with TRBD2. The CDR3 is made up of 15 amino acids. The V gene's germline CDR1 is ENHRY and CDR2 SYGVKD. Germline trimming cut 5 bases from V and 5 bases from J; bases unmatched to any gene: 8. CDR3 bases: TGTGCCATCAGTTCCATAGCGGGGGGCGTGGAGACCCAGTACTTC. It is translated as CAISSIAGGVETQYF.